This is a list of T cell receptor beta chains from one sample in a study of blood T cell repertoires in COVID-19. Sequencing was performed with immunoSEQ multiplex PCR; in TCRdb, only in-frame clones are kept and a portion is missing. The table lists roughly 70,000 clones, approximately 77% of them singletons. The sequencing input was peripheral blood. The receptors originated from a man aged 65-85 years with COVID-19, enrolled during active disease. Both conserved end residues are part of each CDR3.

v_call	cdr3_length	cdr3_aa
TRBV3-1/TRBV3-2	14	CASSQATVRTEAFF
TRBV6-4	15	CASSDGGSMNTEAFF
TRBV5-4	14	CASRYTGPNYGYTF
TRBV18	15	CASSPLRFSGNTIYF
TRBV4-3	14	CASSQDNFQNQYTF
TRBV7-9	17	CASSLGWAGALYNEQFF
TRBV6-5	13	CASSYTGDTEAFF
TRBV5-1	16	CASVSGSDSSYNEQFF
TRBV7-3	15	CASSPGTGGTGELFF
TRBV5-1	17	CASSLGQGQLLTGELFF
TRBV7-2	13	CASSLEGPREQYF
TRBV4-1	13	CASSPRNSYEQYF
TRBV11-2	14	CASSRDRVGETQYF
TRBV2	14	CASRDLAGLMGQFF
TRBV7-2	15	CASSFDRVRSYGYTF
TRBV9	14	CASSGGRGGTEAFF
TRBV18	17	CASSPQMLWDRDEKLFF
TRBV9	17	CASSVFPAGGPSNEQFF
TRBV4-2	14	CASSQDGGVYEQYF
TRBV28	15	CASSLTYQGFQPQHF
TRBV7-3	13	CASSPPGSYEQYF
TRBV7-2	16	CASSAQAGGRGEKLFF
TRBV3-1/TRBV3-2	16	CASSHYRGTSRTEAFF
TRBV19	15	CASSALAGVGNEQFF
TRBV5-6	15	CASSLSLTGGETQYF
TRBV5-5	17	CASSLEISRELNTEAFF
TRBV9	14	CASSVRVQPDTQYF
TRBV7-9	17	CASSWPTGTSGRYEQYF
TRBV9	16	CASSATPDSLFDEQFF
TRBV2	12	CASSEFPYGYTF
TRBV3-1/TRBV3-2	17	CASSQRTGQGAGYGYTF
TRBV6-2/TRBV6-3	12	CASSQTGVEAFF
TRBV19	15	CASSIGTGLRTEAFF
TRBV3-1/TRBV3-2	15	CASSLPGQGNNEQFF
TRBV19	17	CASSLWTESTRNTEAFF
TRBV5-6	11	CASSQDTEAFF
TRBV14	16	CASSQSTGLRNEKLFF
TRBV30	15	CAWNPGQGGTDTQYF
TRBV4-2	14	CASSQDRVNTEAFF
TRBV2	14	CASMLGQANTEAFF
TRBV10-3	19	CAITKNRAAFSEAGDEQYF